This TCR beta chain was captured in a study of blood T cell repertoires in COVID-19. Looking at the study overall: COVID-19 samples collected from the United States, Italy and Spain covered acute and convalescent phases. T cells, B-cell-depleted T cells, or PBMCs provided the cDNA or gDNA that served as material.

Sequenced by immunoSEQ multiplex PCR; TCRdb stores in-frame clones only, minus some. This table holds about 310,000 clones, around 87% found once. Trimming left V 6 bases short and J 3 bases short, with 8 bases between. CDR1 SNHLY and CDR2 FYNNEI come from the germline V gene. This CDR3 spans 13 amino acids. Sequences were obtained from peripheral blood. The receptor comes from a man aged 50 or older with active or convalescent COVID-19. V gene TRBV2 combines with J gene TRBJ1-4; a possible D gene is TRBD1 (6 bases). The CDR3 sequence: CASRDSPNEKLFF. The CDR3 bases are TGTGCCAGCAGGGACAGCCCTAATGAAAAACTGTTTTTT.